This T cell receptor (beta chain) was recorded in a study of response to subunit inactivated influenza vaccine. Findings of the study overall: T cells newly recruited by each seasonal influenza vaccination are few, the authors suggested.

Each CDR3 protein gets one entry after TCRdb re-called the RT-PCR reads with MiXCR. The table records around 160,000 distinct CDR3 sequences, approximately 10% of them present only once. V lost 2 bases, J lost 2 bases, and 18 bases lay in between. Germline CDR1 reads SEHNR; CDR2 reads FQNEAQ (reference sequence). This CDR3 comprises 17 residues. On this clonotype: Antigen specificity is unknown.

The gene calls are TRBV7-9 and TRBJ1-1; D perhaps matches TRBD1 (6 bases). The sequence was obtained from a man between 45 and 60 years old who received an inactivated influenza vaccine. The source material was non-naive T cells sorted from PBMCs, sampled 45 days after vaccination. This CDR3 reads CASSLRARGMGNTEAFF. The CDR3 DNA sequence: TGTGCCAGCAGCTTACGGGCCAGGGGAATGGGTAACACTGAAGCTTTCTTT.